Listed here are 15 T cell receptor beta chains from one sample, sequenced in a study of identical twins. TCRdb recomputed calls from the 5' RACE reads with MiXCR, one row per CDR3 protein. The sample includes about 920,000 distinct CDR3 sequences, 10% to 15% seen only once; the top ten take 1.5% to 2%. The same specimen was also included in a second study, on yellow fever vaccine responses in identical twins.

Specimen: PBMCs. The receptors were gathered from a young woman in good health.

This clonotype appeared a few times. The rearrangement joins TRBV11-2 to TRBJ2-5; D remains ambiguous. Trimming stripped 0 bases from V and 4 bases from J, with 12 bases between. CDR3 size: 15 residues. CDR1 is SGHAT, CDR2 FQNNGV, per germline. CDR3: CASSLEETARETQYF. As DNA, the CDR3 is TGTGCCAGCAGCTTAGAGGAGACGGCCAGAGAGACCCAGTACTTC.

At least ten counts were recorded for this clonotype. The CDR3, as DNA: TGCAGCGTTGAAGATCAAGGGGCAGTCTATGGCTACACCTTC. This sequence encodes CSVEDQGAVYGYTF. V usage is TRBV29-1 and J usage is TRBJ1-2; tentatively, D is TRBD1 (5 bases). V was clipped by 0 bases and J by 4 bases, with 12 bases between them. Germline assignment: CDR1 SQVTM and CDR2 ANQGSEA. This CDR3 spans 14 amino acids.

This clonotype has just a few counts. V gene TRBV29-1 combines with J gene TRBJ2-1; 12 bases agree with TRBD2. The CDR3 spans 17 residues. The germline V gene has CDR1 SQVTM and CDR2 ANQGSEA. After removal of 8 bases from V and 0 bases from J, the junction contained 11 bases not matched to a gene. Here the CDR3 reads CSLMRLAGGSSYNEQFF. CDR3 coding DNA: TGCAGCCTCATGCGTCTAGCGGGGGGGAGCTCCTACAATGAGCAGTTCTTC.

The CDR3 loop is CASSLGPAGGPGELFF. The CDR3 DNA reads TGTGCCAGCAGCTTAGGCCCAGCGGGGGGGCCCGGGGAGCTGTTTTTT. The V call is TRBV11-2, the J call TRBJ2-2, with TRBD2 matching over 10 bases. Trimming at V came to 1 base and at J to 6 bases, leaving 5 bases not matched to a gene. The CDR3 runs 16 residues. Germline V gene sequence: CDR1 SGHAT, CDR2 FQNNGV.

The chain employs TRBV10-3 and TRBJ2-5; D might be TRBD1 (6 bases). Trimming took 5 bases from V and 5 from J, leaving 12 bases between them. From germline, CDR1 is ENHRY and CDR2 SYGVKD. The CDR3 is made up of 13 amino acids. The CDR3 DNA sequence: TGTGCCATCAGTAGGGACACTACGGAGACCCAGTACTTC. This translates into CAISRDTTETQYF.

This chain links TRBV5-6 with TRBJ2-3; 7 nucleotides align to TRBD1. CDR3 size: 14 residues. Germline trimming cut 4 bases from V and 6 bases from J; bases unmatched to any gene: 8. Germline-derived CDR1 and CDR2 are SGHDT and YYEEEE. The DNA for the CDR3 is TGTGCCAGCAGCCTGACAGGGCCGGGTGATACGCAGTATTTT. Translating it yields CASSLTGPGDTQYF.

CDR3 sequence reads: CASSGTGRSPGELFF. The CDR3 coding sequence is TGTGCCAGCAGTGGAACCGGGAGGTCCCCCGGGGAGCTGTTTTTT. The rearrangement uses TRBV12-3 or TRBV12-4 and TRBJ2-2, with 7 bases that match TRBD2. The CDR3 loop spans 15 amino acids. The J segment lost 6 bases and the V segment lost 5 bases, leaving 9 bases of the junction unmatched.

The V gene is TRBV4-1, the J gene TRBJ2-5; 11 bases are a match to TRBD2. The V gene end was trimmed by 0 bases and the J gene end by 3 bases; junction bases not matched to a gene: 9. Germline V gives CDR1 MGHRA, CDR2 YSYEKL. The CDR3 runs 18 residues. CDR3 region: CASSQDRSSGGKEETQYF. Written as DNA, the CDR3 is TGCGCCAGCAGCCAAGACCGATCTAGCGGGGGGAAGGAAGAGACCCAGTACTTC.

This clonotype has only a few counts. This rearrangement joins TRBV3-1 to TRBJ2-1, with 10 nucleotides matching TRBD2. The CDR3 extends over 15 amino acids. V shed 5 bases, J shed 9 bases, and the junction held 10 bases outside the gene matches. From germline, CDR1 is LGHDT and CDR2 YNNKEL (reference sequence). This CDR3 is CASSKSGTSVREQFF. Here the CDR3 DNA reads TGTGCCAGCAGCAAATCCGGGACTAGCGTTCGTGAGCAGTTCTTC.

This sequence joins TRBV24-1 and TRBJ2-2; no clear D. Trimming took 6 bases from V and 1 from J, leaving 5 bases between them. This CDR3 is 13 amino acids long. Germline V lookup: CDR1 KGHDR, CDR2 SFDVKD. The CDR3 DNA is TGTGCCACCAGTAGGAAGAACACCGGGGAGCTGTTTTTT. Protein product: CATSRKNTGELFF.

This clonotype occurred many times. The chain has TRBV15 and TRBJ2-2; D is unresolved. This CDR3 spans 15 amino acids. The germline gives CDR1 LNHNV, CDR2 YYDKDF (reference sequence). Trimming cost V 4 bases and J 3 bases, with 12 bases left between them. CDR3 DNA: TGTGCCACCAGCACCCCGTCCGAAGACACCGGGGAGCTGTTTTTT. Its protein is CATSTPSEDTGELFF.

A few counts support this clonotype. DNA for the CDR3: TGCAGTGCGGGATTCAAGACAGACGAGCAGTACTTC. It translates to CSAGFKTDEQYF. This rearrangement joins TRBV20-1 to TRBJ2-7, with D perhaps TRBD1 (5 bases). V shed 6 bases and J shed 5 bases, with 14 bases lying between them. CDR1 and CDR2 from the germline V gene are DFQATT and SNEGSKA (reference sequence). This CDR3 region has 12 residues.

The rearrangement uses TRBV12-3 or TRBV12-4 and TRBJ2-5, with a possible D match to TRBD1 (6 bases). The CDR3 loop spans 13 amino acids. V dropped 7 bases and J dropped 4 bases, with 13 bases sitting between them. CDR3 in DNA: TGTGCCAGCACCTCTACAGGGATAGAGACCCAGTACTTC. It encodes CASTSTGIETQYF.

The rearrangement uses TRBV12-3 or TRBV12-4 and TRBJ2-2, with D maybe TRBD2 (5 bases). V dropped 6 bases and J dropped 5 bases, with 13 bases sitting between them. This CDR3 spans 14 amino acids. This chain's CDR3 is CASSPRGWTGELFF. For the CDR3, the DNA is TGTGCCAGCAGCCCGAGAGGGTGGACCGGGGAGCTGTTTTTT.

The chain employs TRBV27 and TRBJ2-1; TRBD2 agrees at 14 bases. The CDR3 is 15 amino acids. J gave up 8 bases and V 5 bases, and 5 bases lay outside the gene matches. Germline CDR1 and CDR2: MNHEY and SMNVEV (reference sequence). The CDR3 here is CASSPATSGRDEQFF. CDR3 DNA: TGTGCCAGCAGTCCAGCGACTAGCGGGAGGGATGAGCAGTTCTTC.